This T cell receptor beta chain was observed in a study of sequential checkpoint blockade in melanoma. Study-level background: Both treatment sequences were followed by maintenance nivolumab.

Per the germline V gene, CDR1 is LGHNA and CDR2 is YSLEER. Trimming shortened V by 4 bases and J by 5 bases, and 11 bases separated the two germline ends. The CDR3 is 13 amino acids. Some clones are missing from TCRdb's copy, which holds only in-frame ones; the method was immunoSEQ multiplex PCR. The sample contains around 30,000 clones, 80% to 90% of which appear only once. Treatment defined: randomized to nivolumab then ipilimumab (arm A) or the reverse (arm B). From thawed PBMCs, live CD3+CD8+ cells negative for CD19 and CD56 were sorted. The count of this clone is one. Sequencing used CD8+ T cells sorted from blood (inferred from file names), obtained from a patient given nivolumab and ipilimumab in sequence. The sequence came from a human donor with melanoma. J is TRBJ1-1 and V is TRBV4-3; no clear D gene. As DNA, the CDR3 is TGCGCCAGCAGCCCTCGGCGGTGGACTGAAGCTTTCTTT. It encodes CASSPRRWTEAFF.